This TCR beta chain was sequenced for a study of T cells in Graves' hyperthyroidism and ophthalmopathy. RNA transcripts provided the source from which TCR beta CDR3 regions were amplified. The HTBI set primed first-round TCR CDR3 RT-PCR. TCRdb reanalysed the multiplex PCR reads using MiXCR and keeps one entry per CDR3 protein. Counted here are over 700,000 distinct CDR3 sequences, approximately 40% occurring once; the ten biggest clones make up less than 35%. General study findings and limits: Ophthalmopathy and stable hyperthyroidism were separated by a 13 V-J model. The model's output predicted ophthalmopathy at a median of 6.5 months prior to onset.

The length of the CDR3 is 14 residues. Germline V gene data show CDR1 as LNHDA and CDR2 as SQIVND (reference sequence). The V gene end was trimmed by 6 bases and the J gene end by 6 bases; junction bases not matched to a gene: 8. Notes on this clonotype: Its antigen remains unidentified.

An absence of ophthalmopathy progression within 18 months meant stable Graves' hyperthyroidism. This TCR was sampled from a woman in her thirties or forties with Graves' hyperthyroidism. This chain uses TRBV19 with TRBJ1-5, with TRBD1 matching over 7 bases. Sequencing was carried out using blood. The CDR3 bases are TGTGCCAGTAGCCAGGGGGGGCAAAGTCAGCCCCAGCATTTT. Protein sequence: CASSQGGQSQPQHF.